This TCR beta chain came from a study of T cell responses to AZD1222 COVID-19 vaccine. The table came from immunoSEQ multiplex PCR; TCRdb's copy has only in-frame clones and leaves some out. The table includes some 94,000 clones, approximately 89% detected once. V gave up 2 bases and J gave up 3 bases, with 16 bases separating them. Germline V gene sequence: CDR1 WNHNN, CDR2 SYGVQD (reference sequence). This CDR3 is built from 16 residues. The origin of this receptor is an adult who received the AZD1222 COVID-19 vaccine. The chain uses TRBV10-1 and TRBJ2-5; D is possibly TRBD1 or TRBD2 (5 bases each). The sample in question was peripheral blood, obtained 28 days after the second AZD1222 dose. CDR3 bases: TGCGCCAGCAGTGAGGACCGGGACGGCCGAGAAGAGACCCAGTACTTC. Encoded protein: CASSEDRDGREETQYF.